The clone carrying this T cell receptor (beta chain) was seen at least ten times. Its specificity is not known. Hyperthyroidism had been newly diagnosed in patients aged 18 to 65, and its duration was under 2 months. Preceding any ophthalmopathy symptoms, the blood sample dates from first hyperthyroidism diagnosis. This entry is derived from a study of T cells in Graves' hyperthyroidism and ophthalmopathy. Study results and limitations: Before onset, by a median of approximately 6.8 months, the model predicted ophthalmopathy. Blood also contained most expanded thyroid clonotypes above 0.001.

Germline CDR1 is GTSNPN and CDR2 is SVGIG (reference sequence). The V and J ends lost 4 bases and 7 bases, in that order; junction bases with no gene match: 3. The CDR3 extends over 12 amino acids. Template material for amplifying TCR beta CDR3 regions consisted of RNA transcripts. TCR CDR3 underwent first-round RT-PCR with the HTBI primer set. TCRdb redid the calling of the multiplex PCR reads with MiXCR, one entry per CDR3 protein. The table has about 270,000 distinct CDR3 sequences, less than 30% seen once; the top ten hold about 25%. This sequence was found in a man aged 40-50 years with Graves' hyperthyroidism that later progressed to Graves' ophthalmopathy. This chain links TRBV30 with TRBJ1-2; 10 positions agree with TRBD1. The sequenced sample consisted of blood. CDR3: CAWNRDRGGYTF. The CDR3 DNA reads as TGTGCCTGGAACCGGGACAGGGGTGGCTACACCTTC.